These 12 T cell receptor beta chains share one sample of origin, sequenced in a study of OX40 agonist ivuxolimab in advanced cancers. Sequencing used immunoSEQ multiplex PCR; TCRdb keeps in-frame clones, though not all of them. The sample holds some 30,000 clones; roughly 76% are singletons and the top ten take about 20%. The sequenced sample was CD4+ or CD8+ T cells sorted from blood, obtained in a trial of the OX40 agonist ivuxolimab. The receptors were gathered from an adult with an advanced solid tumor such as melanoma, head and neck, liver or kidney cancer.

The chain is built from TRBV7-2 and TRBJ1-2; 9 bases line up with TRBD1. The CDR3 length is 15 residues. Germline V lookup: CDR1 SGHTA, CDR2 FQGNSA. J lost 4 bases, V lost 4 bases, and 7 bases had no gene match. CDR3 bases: TGTGCCAGCAGCTCGTACGGGACAGGGACCTATGGCTACACCTTC. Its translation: CASSSYGTGTYGYTF.

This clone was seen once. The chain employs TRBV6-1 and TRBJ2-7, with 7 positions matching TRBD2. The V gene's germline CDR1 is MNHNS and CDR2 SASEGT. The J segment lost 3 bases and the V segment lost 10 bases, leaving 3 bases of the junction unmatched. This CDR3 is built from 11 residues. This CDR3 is CATREGYEQYF. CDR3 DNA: TGTGCCACCAGGGAGGGCTACGAGCAGTACTTC.

CDR3 in DNA: TGCGCCAGCACGGTCGGAGTCACGAACACCGGGGAGCTGTTTTTT. It is translated as CASTVGVTNTGELFF. The rearrangement links TRBV5-1 to TRBJ2-2; D gene unclear. This CDR3 is built from 15 residues. Germline V gene lookup returns CDR1 SGHRS and CDR2 YFSETQ. V dropped 6 bases and J dropped 0 bases, with 12 bases sitting between them.

The CDR3 is CASSPHGDGTYEQYF. CDR3 nucleotides: TGCGCCAGCAGCCCCCACGGGGACGGAACCTACGAGCAGTACTTC. V gene TRBV5-1 combines with J gene TRBJ2-7, with D tentatively TRBD1 or TRBD2 (5 bases each). The CDR3 loop spans 15 amino acids. The germline CDR1 and CDR2 sequences are SGHRS and YFSETQ. Trimming took 4 bases from V and 2 from J, leaving 16 bases between them.

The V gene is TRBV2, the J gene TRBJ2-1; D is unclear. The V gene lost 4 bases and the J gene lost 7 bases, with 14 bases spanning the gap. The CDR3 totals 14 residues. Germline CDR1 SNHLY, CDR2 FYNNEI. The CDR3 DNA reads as TGTGCCAGCAGTGTAGGCGACACCAGAAATGAGCAGTTCTTC. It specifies CASSVGDTRNEQFF.

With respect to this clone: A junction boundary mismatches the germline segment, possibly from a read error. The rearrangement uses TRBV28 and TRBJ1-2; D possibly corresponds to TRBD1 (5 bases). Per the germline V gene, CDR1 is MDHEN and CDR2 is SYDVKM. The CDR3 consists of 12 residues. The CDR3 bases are TGTGCCAGCAGTTTTCCCGGGACCATATGTTACTTC. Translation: CASSFPGTICYF.

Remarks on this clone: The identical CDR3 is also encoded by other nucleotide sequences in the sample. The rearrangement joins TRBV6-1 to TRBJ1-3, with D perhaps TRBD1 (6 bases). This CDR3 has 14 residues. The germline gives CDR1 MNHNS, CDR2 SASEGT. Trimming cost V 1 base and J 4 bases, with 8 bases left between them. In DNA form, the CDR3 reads TGTGCCAGCAGTGAAGGGGGGCCCGGAAACACCATATATTTT. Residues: CASSEGGPGNTIYF.

For the CDR3, the DNA is TGTGCCAGCCGCAGGGGGTATGACACTGAAGCTTTCTTT. This sequence encodes CASRRGYDTEAFF. The rearrangement links TRBV19 to TRBJ1-1; 7 bases fit TRBD1. Germline V CDR1 and CDR2: LNHDA, SQIVND (reference sequence). V lost 9 bases to trimming and J lost 3 bases; unmatched junction nucleotides: 7. There are 13 residues in the CDR3.

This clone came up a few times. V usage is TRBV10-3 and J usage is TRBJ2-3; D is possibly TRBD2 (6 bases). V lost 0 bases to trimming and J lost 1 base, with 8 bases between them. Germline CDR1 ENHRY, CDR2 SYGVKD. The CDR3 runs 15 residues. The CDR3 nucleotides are TGTGCCATCAGTGAGTCCCCTAGCGGCACAGATACGCAGTATTTT. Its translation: CAISESPSGTDTQYF.

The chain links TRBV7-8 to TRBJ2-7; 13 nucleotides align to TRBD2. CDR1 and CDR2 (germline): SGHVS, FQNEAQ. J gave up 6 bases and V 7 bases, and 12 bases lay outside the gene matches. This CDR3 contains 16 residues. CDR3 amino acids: CASTRLAGGRGGEQYF. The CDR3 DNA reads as TGTGCCAGCACCCGACTAGCGGGAGGCCGGGGGGGCGAGCAGTACTTC.

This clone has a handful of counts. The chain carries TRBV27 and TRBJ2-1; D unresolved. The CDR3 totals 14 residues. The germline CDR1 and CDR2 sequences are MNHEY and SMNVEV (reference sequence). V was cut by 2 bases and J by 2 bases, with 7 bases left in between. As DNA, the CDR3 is TGTGCCAGCAGTTTAGAGCGACCCTACAATGAGCAGTTCTTC. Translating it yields CASSLERPYNEQFF.

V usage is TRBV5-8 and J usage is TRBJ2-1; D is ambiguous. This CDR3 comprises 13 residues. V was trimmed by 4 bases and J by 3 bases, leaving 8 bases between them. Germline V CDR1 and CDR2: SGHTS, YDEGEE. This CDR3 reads CASSLLNYNEQFF. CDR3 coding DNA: TGTGCCAGCAGCCTGTTAAACTACAATGAGCAGTTCTTC.